This T cell receptor beta chain was identified during a study of blood T cell repertoires in COVID-19 (dated by TCRdb to about 2020). In terms of the full investigation: Samples from collaborators originated in the United States, Italy and Spain and spanned both the acute and convalescent phases of COVID-19. HLA class I and class II types, where available, came from metadata supplied by the sample provider rather than from assay-based typing. A de-identified subject ID, COVID-19 status, age in years and sex were almost always included in the sample metadata. The dataset comprised deeply sampled blood TCRbeta repertoires from subjects exposed to, actively infected with, or recovered from COVID-19. The repertoires were released in a freely available public database meant as a resource for research on the immune response to SARS-CoV-2. The prospective study material was composed of cDNA or gDNA derived from T cells, B-cell-depleted T cells, or PBMCs. The samples were drawn from two sources: the first 160 participants of the ongoing ImmuneRACE study, and 1,000 to 1,500 subjects contributed by 6 global collaborators. What the study reported, not specific to this receptor: The quantity of clinical and demographic metadata differed by source and by participant and was supplied without curation.

Compared with germline, V lacks 7 bases and J lacks 3 bases; bases without a gene match: 3. The germline V gene encodes CDR1 MNHEY and CDR2 SVGAGI. Counted from cysteine to phenylalanine, this CDR3 has 13 amino acids. Just CDR3 DNA is preserved here, 39 bases in frame from base 1. Whole blood was collected in K2EDTA tubes by collaborating institutions according to the institutions' own protocols. For TCRbeta analysis, collaborator samples were shipped as frozen whole blood, as isolated PBMCs, or as DNA extracted from either sample type. TCRbeta CDR3 regions were amplified from genomic DNA using the immunoSEQ Assay, a bias-controlled multiplex PCR. In the authors' own workflow: Within the assay, amplification of reference gene primers was used to estimate how many nucleated cells each sample contained. To quantify the absolute abundance of each unique TCRbeta CDR3 rearrangement, sequence reads were collapsed and filtered. For each sample, productive Simpson clonality was calculated as the square root of Simpson's diversity index over productive rearrangements. TCRdb stores this immuneACCESS table with in-frame sequences only. Part of the clones is absent; in the studies checked, under half of the shortfall reflects unresolved V genes, and no reason is known for the rest. The V and J calls and the clone size are those of that table, but D and trimming were determined from the DNA. In this sample the table shows 39,000 or so clones, roughly four fifths of which occur a single time. The ten largest clones take up 30% to 45% of the sample.

Remarks on this clone: The antigen this receptor binds is unknown. Base qualities were left out, and no much larger clone turns up one base away.

The sequenced sample consisted of peripheral blood. Rearrangement joined TRBV6-5 to TRBJ2-7, with TRBD1 identical over 10 junction bases. The clonotype was recovered from a man aged 40-49 years with active or convalescent COVID-19. The sequenced DNA is TGTGCCAGCATTAGGACAGGGGGCTACGAGCAGTACTTC. This sequence encodes CASIRTGGYEQYF.